This T cell receptor beta chain was obtained from a study of T-cell reconstitution after alpha-beta-depleted transplantation in children. This clonotype was seen ten or more times. Researchers prepared the TCRbeta library using unique molecular identifiers, the study reports. TCRdb redid the calling of the PCR reads with MiXCR, one entry per CDR3 protein. This sample carries 750,000 to 950,000 distinct CDR3 sequences, about 16% of them seen once, and the ten largest clones take approximately 5%. J lost 3 bases, V lost 1 base, and 3 bases had no gene match. The germline V gene encodes CDR1 SGDLS and CDR2 YYNGEE. This CDR3 spans 15 amino acids.

This receptor was obtained from a male patient younger than 18 who had a stem cell transplant for acute lymphoblastic leukemia, so the T cells may come from the graft donor. The input for sequencing was PBMCs, mostly from graft donor cells, taken 360 days after TCRalphabeta/CD19-depleted stem cell transplant. The rearrangement links TRBV9 to TRBJ2-7, with TRBD2 identical over 11 bases. CDR3 sequence reads: CASSVTGLADYEQYF. The DNA of the CDR3 is TGTGCCAGCAGCGTAACGGGACTAGCGGACTACGAGCAGTACTTC.